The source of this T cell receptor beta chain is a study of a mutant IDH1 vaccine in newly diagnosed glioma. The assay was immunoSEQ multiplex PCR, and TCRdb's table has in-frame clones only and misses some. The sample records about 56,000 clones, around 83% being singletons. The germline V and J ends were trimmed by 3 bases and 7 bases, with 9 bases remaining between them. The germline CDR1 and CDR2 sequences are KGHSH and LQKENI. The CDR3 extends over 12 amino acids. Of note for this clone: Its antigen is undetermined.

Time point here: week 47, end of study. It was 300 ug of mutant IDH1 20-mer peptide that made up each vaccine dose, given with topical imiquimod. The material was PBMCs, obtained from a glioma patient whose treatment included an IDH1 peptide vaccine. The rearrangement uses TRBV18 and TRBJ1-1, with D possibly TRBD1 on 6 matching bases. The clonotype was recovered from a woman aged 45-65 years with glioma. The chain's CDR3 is CASSPQGIEAFF. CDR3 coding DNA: TGTGCCAGCTCACCGCAGGGGATTGAAGCTTTCTTT.